This T cell receptor (beta chain) derives from a study of shared clonotypes between healthy human individuals. Trimming left V 4 bases short and J 4 bases short, with 10 bases between. The CDR3 has 13 residues. CDR1 SGHAT and CDR2 FQNNGV come from the germline V gene. None of the donors, who were healthy HIV-negative adults, had recently had acute infections or vaccinations. Every donor, a Caucasian adult, lived in Nashville, Tennessee. A remark on this clone: As yet, its antigen is unknown.

In the original workflow: Junction-only sequences without quality scores came from ImmunoSEQ, so filtering differed. Profiled with immunoSEQ multiplex PCR; TCRdb holds only in-frame clones, not every one. The DNA gave D and trimming, while V, J and clone size come from that table. The table includes around 690,000 clones, about 90% detected once. Study observations and caveats: Investigators expected sequencing depth to affect clonotype sharing among donors.

The chain links TRBV11-2 to TRBJ1-1, with a weak D call TRBD1 (5 bases). This sequence originates from a man aged 18 to 30 in good health. Some clones in this sample may be carry-over from other donors' samples. Sample: memory CD8+ T cells from PBMCs. Subset indicated: CD45RO+ cells pooled with CCR7-negative TemRA cells. The CDR3 sequence is CASSWRGSTEAFF. In nucleotides, the CDR3 is TGTGCCAGCAGCTGGCGGGGGAGCACTGAAGCTTTCTTT.